This paragraph reports one TCR beta chain. Germline CDR1 and CDR2: WSHSY and SAAADI. The CDR3 consists of 15 residues. Trimming shortened V by 1 base and J by 4 bases, and 14 bases separated the two germline ends. This sample stems from a study of control samples from healthy donors and cancer patients. The data were produced by immunoSEQ multiplex PCR, yet TCRdb's version contains in-frame clones alone and is incomplete. The sample comprises some 100,000 clones, about 91% of which are singletons, and around an eighth rests with the top ten. This TCR was sampled from a man aged 30-40 years in good health. The J gene is TRBJ2-7, the V gene TRBV10-2; tentative D call: TRBD1 (7 bases). Sequencing was performed on blood. The CDR3 nucleotides are TGCGCCAGCAGTGAGTGGGACAGCGGAGGGTACGAGCAGTACTTC. It codes for CASSEWDSGGYEQYF.